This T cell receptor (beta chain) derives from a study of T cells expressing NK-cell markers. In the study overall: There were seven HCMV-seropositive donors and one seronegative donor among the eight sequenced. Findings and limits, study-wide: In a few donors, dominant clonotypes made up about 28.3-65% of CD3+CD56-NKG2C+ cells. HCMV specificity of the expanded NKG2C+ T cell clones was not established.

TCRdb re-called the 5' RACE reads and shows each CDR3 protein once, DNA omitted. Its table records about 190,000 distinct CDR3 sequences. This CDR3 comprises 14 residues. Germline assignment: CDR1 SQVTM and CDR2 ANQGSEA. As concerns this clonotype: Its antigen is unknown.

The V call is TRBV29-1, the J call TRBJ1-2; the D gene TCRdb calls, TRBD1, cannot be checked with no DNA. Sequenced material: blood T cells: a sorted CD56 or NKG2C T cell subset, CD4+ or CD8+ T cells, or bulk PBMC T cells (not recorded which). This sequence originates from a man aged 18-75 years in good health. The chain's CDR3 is CSATGTGYSSRVTF.